These 25 T cell receptor beta chains were all obtained from the same sample, sequenced in a study of shared clonotypes between healthy human individuals. Profiled with immunoSEQ multiplex PCR; TCRdb holds only in-frame clones, not every one. The table has some 2,000,000 clones, more than 90% seen once; the top ten hold around 0.13%. Sequencing was performed on naive CD4+ T cells sorted from blood. The sample's subset: CD45RA+ positively selected. The receptors here all came from a man aged 18 to 30 in good health.

This rearrangement joins TRBV19 to TRBJ1-3; no definite D call. CDR1 LNHDA and CDR2 SQIVND come from the germline V gene (reference sequence). V lost 10 bases and J lost 0, with 7 bases in between. The CDR3 extends over 12 amino acids. The CDR3 DNA follows: TGTGCCACCCGCTTCTCTGGAAACACCATATATTTT. Translated: CATRFSGNTIYF.

This clone was observed once. This sample also contains other DNA sequences that code for the same CDR3. V and J are TRBV10-3 and TRBJ2-5; D possibly corresponds to TRBD2 (6 bases). The germline V and J ends were trimmed by 3 bases and 3 bases, with 8 bases remaining between them. The germline gives CDR1 ENHRY, CDR2 SYGVKD. The CDR3 is made up of 13 amino acids. DNA for the CDR3: TGTGCCATCAGTGAAGGAGGGGAAGAGACCCAGTACTTC. Translating gives CAISEGGEETQYF.

The chain is built from TRBV19 and TRBJ1-1; D remains ambiguous. V lost 4 bases and J lost 0, with 12 bases in between. This CDR3 has 15 amino acids. Per germline, CDR1 LNHDA and CDR2 SQIVND (reference sequence). The CDR3 nucleotides are TGTGCCAGTAGTACTCTCAGGTTCATGAACACTGAAGCTTTCTTT. This gives the protein CASSTLRFMNTEAFF.

On this clone itself: This same CDR3 is encoded by further DNA sequences in the sample. V is TRBV18 and J is TRBJ2-5, with TRBD2 as a possible D gene (6 bases). The V gene's germline CDR1 is KGHSH and CDR2 LQKENI. V was pared by 0 bases and J by 5 bases, with 10 bases between. CDR3 length: 14 residues. The CDR3 sequence is CASSPPSAGETQYF. For the CDR3, the DNA is TGTGCCAGCTCACCACCGTCCGCGGGGGAGACCCAGTACTTC.

The V gene is TRBV10-2, the J gene TRBJ2-1; the D gene is possibly TRBD2 (6 bases). The CDR3 is 14 amino acids. V was shortened by 7 bases and J by 5 bases, with 15 bases between the two germline ends. Looked up from germline, CDR1 is WSHSY and CDR2 is SAAADI. CDR3: CASKAGRTNNEQFF. The CDR3 nucleotides read TGCGCCAGCAAAGCCGGGAGAACCAACAATGAGCAGTTCTTC.

The chain couples TRBV27 to TRBJ1-2; unclear D gene. Looked up from germline, CDR1 is MNHEY and CDR2 is SMNVEV (reference sequence). The V gene lost 6 bases and the J gene lost 5 bases, with 7 bases spanning the gap. This CDR3 spans 11 amino acids. In nucleotides, the CDR3 is TGTGCCAGCAGCGGGTTTTATGGCTACACCTTC. It specifies CASSGFYGYTF.

The chain combines TRBV19 with TRBJ1-3; tentatively, D is TRBD1 (5 bases). The CDR3 sequence is 13 residues long. V was clipped by 8 bases and J by 4 bases, with 12 bases between them. Germline loops: CDR1 LNHDA, CDR2 SQIVND (reference sequence). This CDR3 is CASAGTTGNTIYF. The CDR3 coding sequence is TGTGCCAGTGCCGGGACCACGGGAAACACCATATATTTT. The full variable domain, with the rest looked up from reference TRBV19 and TRBJ1-3, is DGGITQSPKYLFRKEGQNVTLSCEQNLNHDAMYWYRQDPGQGLRLIYYSQIVNDFQKGDIAEGYSVSREKKESFPLTVTSAQKNPTAFYLCASAGTTGNTIYFGEGSWLTVV.

The V gene is TRBV20-1, the J gene TRBJ2-5, with D unclear. This CDR3 is 11 amino acids long. The V gene lost 5 bases and the J gene lost 6 bases, with 10 bases spanning the gap. The germline V gene has CDR1 DFQATT and CDR2 SNEGSKA (reference sequence). CDR3 nucleotide sequence: TGCAGTGCTTCCGCCGAGCAGACCCAGTACTTC. As protein: CSASAEQTQYF.

The V and J genes are TRBV2 and TRBJ2-1; D is possibly TRBD2 (7 bases). The V and J ends lost 5 bases and 10 bases respectively, with 12 bases between them. Per germline, CDR1 SNHLY and CDR2 FYNNEI. The CDR3 covers 12 residues. The CDR3 loop is CASSKGGPEQFF. The DNA of the CDR3 is TGTGCCAGCAGTAAGGGGGGGCCCGAGCAGTTCTTC.

The chain uses TRBV28 and TRBJ1-1; TRBD1 is a possible D gene (5 bases). Trimming stripped 7 bases from V and 4 bases from J, with 13 bases between. Germline CDR1 reads MDHEN; CDR2 reads SYDVKM. The CDR3 runs to 13 residues. The DNA for the CDR3 is TGTGCCAGCACTTCAGGGTTGAGCACTGAAGCTTTCTTT. Residues: CASTSGLSTEAFF.

The V gene is TRBV5-1, the J gene TRBJ2-7, with 8 bases matching TRBD2. The CDR3 has 14 residues. CDR1 is SGHRS and CDR2 is YFSETQ in the germline V gene. With V trimmed by 4 bases and J by 5 bases, 8 bases remained unmatched. CDR3 DNA: TGCGCCAGCAGCCTGGGGCGGGGGGCGGACGAGCAGTACTTC. This translates into CASSLGRGADEQYF.

V is TRBV29-1 and J is TRBJ1-4; TRBD1 might be the D (6 bases). V shed 4 bases and J shed 4 bases, with 10 bases lying between them. This CDR3 comprises 13 residues. Germline V gene lookup returns CDR1 SQVTM and CDR2 ANQGSEA. DNA of the CDR3: TGCAGCGTTGCTAGGGGGGTTAATGAAAAACTGTTTTTT. Amino acid sequence: CSVARGVNEKLFF.

The gene calls are TRBV6-5 and TRBJ2-7; no reliable D call. V dropped 0 bases and J dropped 4 bases, with 10 bases sitting between them. CDR1 MNHEY and CDR2 SVGAGI come from the germline V gene. This CDR3 comprises 14 residues. CDR3 in DNA: TGTGCCAGCAGTTACTCGAACTGGCAATACGAGCAGTACTTC. It codes for CASSYSNWQYEQYF.

The CDR3 DNA sequence: TGCGCCAGCCAGGGACAGGGAAGCCAGCCCCAGCATTTT. It codes for CASQGQGSQPQHF. The chain employs TRBV10-2 and TRBJ1-5; 9 bases are shared with TRBD1. The germline V gene encodes CDR1 WSHSY and CDR2 SAAADI. J lost 7 bases, V lost 8 bases, and 6 bases had no gene match. This CDR3 contains 13 residues.

This rearrangement joins TRBV5-4 to TRBJ1-2; 8 bases agree with TRBD1. CDR3 size: 15 residues. CDR1 is SGHNT, CDR2 YYREEE, per germline (reference sequence). V shed 3 bases and J 3 bases; nucleotides not matched to a gene: 7. The CDR3 nucleotides read TGTGCCAGCAGCTCCGCAGGGGGCTATGACTATGGCTACACCTTC. Translated: CASSSAGGYDYGYTF.

This chain connects TRBV5-6 to TRBJ1-3; D not resolved. V was pared by 3 bases and J by 0 bases, with 7 bases between. This CDR3 is 14 amino acids long. Per germline, CDR1 SGHDT and CDR2 YYEEEE. The CDR3 region has the DNA TGTGCCAGCAGCTCGCTCCGCTCTGGAAACACCATATATTTT. Residues: CASSSLRSGNTIYF.

This clone was found once. The J gene is TRBJ1-1, the V gene TRBV6-6, with TRBD1 identical over 7 bases. Trimming at V came to 5 bases and at J to 0 bases, leaving 6 bases not matched to a gene. The CDR3 length is 15 residues. CDR1 is MNHNY and CDR2 is SVGAGI in the germline V gene (reference sequence). The CDR3 DNA sequence: TGTGCCAGCAGTGGAAGACAGGGAGTGAACACTGAAGCTTTCTTT. This encodes CASSGRQGVNTEAFF.

J is TRBJ1-4 and V is TRBV11-2, with D perhaps TRBD1 (5 bases). CDR1 SGHAT and CDR2 FQNNGV come from the germline V gene. This CDR3 comprises 15 residues. V lost 0 bases to trimming and J lost 4 bases, with 9 bases between them. The CDR3: CASSLEGGYNEKLFF. The CDR3 DNA sequence: TGTGCCAGCAGCTTAGAGGGGGGGTATAATGAAAAACTGTTTTTT.

The genes are TRBV7-8 and TRBJ1-3; no reliable D call. The CDR3 sequence is 16 residues long. Germline V CDR1 and CDR2: SGHVS, FQNEAQ. Trimming removed 5 bases at V and 0 bases at J, with 14 bases between. The CDR3 DNA follows: TGTGCCAGCAGCCGCGGGGAAGGCCACTCTGGAAACACCATATATTTT. Translation: CASSRGEGHSGNTIYF.

This clone was observed a few times. No conserved phenylalanine or tryptophan is present at the end of the CDR3, so a read error is the likely explanation. The chain combines TRBV4-2 with TRBJ2-2; no clear D gene. The CDR3 is 13 residues long. V lost 0 bases and J lost 4, with 3 bases in between. The germline gives CDR1 LGHNA, CDR2 YNFKEQ. CDR3 DNA sequence: TGTGCCAGCAGCCAAGACGCCACCGGGGAGCTGTTTTCT. Protein sequence: CASSQDATGELFS.

This rearrangement joins TRBV5-5 to TRBJ2-6, with 10 bases matching TRBD1. The germline V gene has CDR1 SGHKS and CDR2 YYEKEE (reference sequence). V shed 4 bases and J 8 bases; nucleotides not matched to a gene: 12. The CDR3 sequence is 17 residues long. The CDR3 coding sequence is TGTGCCAGCAGCGTCTTATTCCGGGACAGGGGTTCCAACGTCCTGACTTTC. It codes for CASSVLFRDRGSNVLTF.

The chain is built from TRBV7-9 and TRBJ2-1; a possible D gene is TRBD2 (5 bases). The CDR3 covers 14 residues. Germline CDR1 is SEHNR and CDR2 is FQNEAQ (reference sequence). V gave up 5 bases and J gave up 3 bases, with 11 bases separating them. CDR3 coding DNA: TGTGCCAGCAGCCAGCCTAGCAGCTACAATGAGCAGTTCTTC. Translation: CASSQPSSYNEQFF.

The J gene is TRBJ1-5, the V gene TRBV6-1, with D perhaps TRBD1 (5 bases). This CDR3 region has 15 residues. CDR1 and CDR2 (germline): MNHNS, SASEGT. Between the trimmed V and J ends, which lost 10 bases and 2 bases, there was a span of 18 bases. The CDR3 DNA is TGTGCCACGGGATCACGGAGGGGAGGCAATCAGCCCCAGCATTTT. It translates to CATGSRRGGNQPQHF.

This chain links TRBV10-1 with TRBJ2-2, with D unresolved. V was cut by 0 bases and J by 1 base, with 9 bases left in between. CDR1 WNHNN and CDR2 SYGVQD come from the germline V gene (reference sequence). This CDR3 is 16 amino acids long. The CDR3, as DNA: TGCGCCAGCAGTGAGTCATCACCACTGAACACCGGGGAGCTGTTTTTT. Its protein product is CASSESSPLNTGELFF.

The CDR3 DNA follows: TGTGCCAGCAGCCAAGGAGACAGGGATGATCAGCCCCAGCATTTT. Translation: CASSQGDRDDQPQHF. V gene TRBV4-2 combines with J gene TRBJ1-5, with 7 bases fitting TRBD1. This CDR3 has 15 amino acids. CDR1 is LGHNA and CDR2 is YNFKEQ in the germline V gene. Germline trimming cut 1 base from V and 5 bases from J; bases unmatched to any gene: 5.